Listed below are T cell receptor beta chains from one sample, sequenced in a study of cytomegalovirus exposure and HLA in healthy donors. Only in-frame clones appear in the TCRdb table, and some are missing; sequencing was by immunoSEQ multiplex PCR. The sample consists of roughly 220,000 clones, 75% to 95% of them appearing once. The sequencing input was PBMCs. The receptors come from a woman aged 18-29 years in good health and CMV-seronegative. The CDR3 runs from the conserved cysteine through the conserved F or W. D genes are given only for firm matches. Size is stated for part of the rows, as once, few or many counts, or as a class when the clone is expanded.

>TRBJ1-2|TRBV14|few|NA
CASSPRGGDGYTF
TGTGCCAGCAGCCCTAGGGGGGGCGATGGCTACACCTTC
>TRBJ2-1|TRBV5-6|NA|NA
CASSSPTGRYEQFF
TGTGCCAGCAGCAGCCCGACAGGGAGGTATGAGCAGTTCTTC
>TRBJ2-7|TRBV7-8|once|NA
CASSLSYEQYF
TGTGCCAGCAGCCTGTCCTACGAGCAGTACTTC
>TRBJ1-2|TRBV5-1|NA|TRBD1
CASSAQRQGDYGYTF
TGCGCCAGCAGCGCGCAGAGACAGGGTGACTATGGCTACACCTTC
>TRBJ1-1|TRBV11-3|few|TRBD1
CASSYRGAQAFF
TGTGCCAGCAGCTACAGGGGGGCTCAAGCTTTCTTT
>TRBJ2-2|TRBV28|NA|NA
CASSLQGIMGGELFF
TGTGCCAGCAGCTTACAGGGCATAATGGGCGGGGAGCTGTTTTTT
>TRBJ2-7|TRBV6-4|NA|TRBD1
CASSDRPGGNEQYF
TGTGCCAGCAGTGATCGGCCAGGGGGAAACGAGCAGTACTTC
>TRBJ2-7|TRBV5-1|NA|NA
CASSIGPGPYEQYF
TGCGCCAGCAGCATAGGACCAGGGCCCTACGAGCAGTACTTC
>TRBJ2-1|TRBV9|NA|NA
CASSVGLDYNEQFF
TGTGCCAGCAGCGTAGGGCTCGACTACAATGAGCAGTTCTTC
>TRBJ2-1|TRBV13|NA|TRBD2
CASSPPAGGPPYNEQFF
TGTGCCAGCAGCCCGCCAGCGGGAGGGCCGCCCTACAATGAGCAGTTCTTC
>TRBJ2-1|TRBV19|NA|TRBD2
CASRLGTRNEQFF
TGTGCCAGTAGACTTGGGACTAGGAATGAGCAGTTCTTC
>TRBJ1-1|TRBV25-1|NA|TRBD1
CASSSGTDPWGAFF
TGTGCCAGCAGTTCCGGGACAGACCCTTGGGGGGCTTTCTTT
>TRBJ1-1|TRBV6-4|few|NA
CASSGGGTEAFF
TGTGCCAGCAGTGGAGGAGGCACTGAAGCTTTCTTT
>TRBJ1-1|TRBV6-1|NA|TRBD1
CASRAKGAAQKAFF
TGTGCCAGCAGAGCCAAGGGGGCGGCGCAGAAAGCTTTCTTT
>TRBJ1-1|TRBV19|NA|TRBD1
CASNTPGTGFVRAFF
TGTGCCAGTAACACTCCAGGGACAGGGTTCGTAAGAGCTTTCTTT
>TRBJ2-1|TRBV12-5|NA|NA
CASGLGGGSYNEQFF
TGTGCTAGTGGTCTGGGGGGCGGCTCCTACAATGAGCAGTTCTTC
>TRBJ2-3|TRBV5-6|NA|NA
CASSLDLLTSTDTQYF
TGTGCCAGCAGCTTGGACTTACTTACTAGCACAGATACGCAGTATTTT
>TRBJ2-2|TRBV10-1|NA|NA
CASSLRRSTGELFF
TGCGCCAGCAGTCTTAGGCGGAGCACCGGGGAGCTGTTTTTT
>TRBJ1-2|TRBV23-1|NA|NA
CASSQGRVNGYTF
TGCGCCAGCAGTCAGGGCAGGGTAAACGGCTACACCTTC
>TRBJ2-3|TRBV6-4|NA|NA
CASSPLGRETDTQYF
TGTGCCAGCAGCCCCCTTGGCAGGGAAACAGATACGCAGTATTTT